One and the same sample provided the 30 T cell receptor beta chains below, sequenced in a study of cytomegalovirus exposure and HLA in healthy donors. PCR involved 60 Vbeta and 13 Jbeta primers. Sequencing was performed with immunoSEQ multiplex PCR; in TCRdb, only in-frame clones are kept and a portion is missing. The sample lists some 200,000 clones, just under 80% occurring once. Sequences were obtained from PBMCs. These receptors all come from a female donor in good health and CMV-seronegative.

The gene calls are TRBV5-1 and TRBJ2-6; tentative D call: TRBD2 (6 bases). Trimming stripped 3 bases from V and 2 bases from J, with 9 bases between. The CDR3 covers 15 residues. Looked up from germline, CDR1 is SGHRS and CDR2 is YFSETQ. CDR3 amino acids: CASSWTGAGANVLTF. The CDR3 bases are TGCGCCAGCAGCTGGACGGGGGCTGGGGCCAACGTCCTGACTTTC.

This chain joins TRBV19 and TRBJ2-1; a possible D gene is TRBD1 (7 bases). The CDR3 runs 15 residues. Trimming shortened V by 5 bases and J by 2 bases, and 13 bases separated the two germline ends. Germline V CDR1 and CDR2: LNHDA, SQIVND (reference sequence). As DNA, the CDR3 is TGTGCCAGTAGTTTCAGGGGGGCTACCTACAATGAGCAGTTCTTC. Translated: CASSFRGATYNEQFF.

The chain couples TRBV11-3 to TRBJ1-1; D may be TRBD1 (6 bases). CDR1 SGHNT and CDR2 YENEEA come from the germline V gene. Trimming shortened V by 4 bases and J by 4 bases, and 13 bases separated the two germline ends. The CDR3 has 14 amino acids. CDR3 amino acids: CASSSRGGSTEAFF. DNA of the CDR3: TGTGCCAGCAGCTCAAGGGGGGGGTCCACTGAAGCTTTCTTT.

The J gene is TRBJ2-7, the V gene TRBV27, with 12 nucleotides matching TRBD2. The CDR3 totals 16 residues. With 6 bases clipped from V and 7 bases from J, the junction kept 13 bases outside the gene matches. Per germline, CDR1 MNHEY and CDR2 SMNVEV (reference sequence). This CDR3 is CASSSPSSGRVGEQYF. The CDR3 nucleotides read TGTGCCAGCAGCTCCCCTTCTAGCGGGAGGGTCGGGGAGCAGTACTTC.

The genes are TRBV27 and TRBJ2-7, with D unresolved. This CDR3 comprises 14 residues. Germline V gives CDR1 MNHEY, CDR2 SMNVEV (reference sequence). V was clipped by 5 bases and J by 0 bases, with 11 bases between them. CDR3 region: CASSPQWSSYEQYF. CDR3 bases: TGTGCCAGCAGTCCCCAATGGAGCTCCTACGAGCAGTACTTC.

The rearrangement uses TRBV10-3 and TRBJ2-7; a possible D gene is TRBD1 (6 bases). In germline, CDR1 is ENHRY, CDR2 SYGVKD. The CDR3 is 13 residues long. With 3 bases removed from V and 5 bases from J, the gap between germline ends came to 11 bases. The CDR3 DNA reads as TGTGCCATCAGTGAAACAGGGTTTGACGAGCAGTACTTC. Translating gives CAISETGFDEQYF.

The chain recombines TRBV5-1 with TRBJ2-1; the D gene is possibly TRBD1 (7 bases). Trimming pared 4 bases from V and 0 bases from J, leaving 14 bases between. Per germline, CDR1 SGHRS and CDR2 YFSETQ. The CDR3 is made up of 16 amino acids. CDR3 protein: CASSMAGQSSYNEQFF. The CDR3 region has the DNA TGCGCCAGCAGCATGGCGGGACAGAGCTCCTACAATGAGCAGTTCTTC.

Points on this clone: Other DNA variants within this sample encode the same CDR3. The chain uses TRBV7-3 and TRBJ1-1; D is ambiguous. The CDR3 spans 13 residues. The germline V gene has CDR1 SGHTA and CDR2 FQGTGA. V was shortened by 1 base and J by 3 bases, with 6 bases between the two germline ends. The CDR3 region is CASSLISYTEAFF. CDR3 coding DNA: TGTGCCAGCAGCTTAATCTCTTACACTGAAGCTTTCTTT.

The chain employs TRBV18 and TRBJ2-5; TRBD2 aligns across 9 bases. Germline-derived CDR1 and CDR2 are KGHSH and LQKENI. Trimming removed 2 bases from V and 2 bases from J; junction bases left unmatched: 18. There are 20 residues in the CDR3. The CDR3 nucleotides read TGTGCCAGCTCACCAGTCCGCTCGGGTCTAGCGGGATTTCAGCAAGAGACCCAGTACTTC. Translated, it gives CASSPVRSGLAGFQQETQYF. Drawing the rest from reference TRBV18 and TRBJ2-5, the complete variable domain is NAGVMQNPRHLVRRRGQEARLRCSPMKGHSHVYWYRQLPEEGLKFMVYLQKENIIDESGMPKERFSAEFPKEGPSILRIQQVVRGDSAAYFCASSPVRSGLAGFQQETQYFGPGTRLLVL.

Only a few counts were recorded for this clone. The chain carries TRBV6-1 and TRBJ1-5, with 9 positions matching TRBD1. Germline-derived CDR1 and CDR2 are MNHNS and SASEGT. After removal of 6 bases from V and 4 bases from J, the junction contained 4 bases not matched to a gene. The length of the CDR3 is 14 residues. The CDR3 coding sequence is TGTGCCAGCAGGGCGGGACAGGGTAATCAGCCCCAGCATTTT. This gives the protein CASRAGQGNQPQHF.

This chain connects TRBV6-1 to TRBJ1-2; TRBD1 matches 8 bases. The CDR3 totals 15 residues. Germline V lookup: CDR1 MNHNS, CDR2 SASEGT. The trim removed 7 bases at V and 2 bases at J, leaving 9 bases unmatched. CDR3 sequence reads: CASNQGQVVNYGYTF. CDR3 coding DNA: TGTGCCAGCAATCAGGGACAGGTGGTAAACTATGGCTACACCTTC.

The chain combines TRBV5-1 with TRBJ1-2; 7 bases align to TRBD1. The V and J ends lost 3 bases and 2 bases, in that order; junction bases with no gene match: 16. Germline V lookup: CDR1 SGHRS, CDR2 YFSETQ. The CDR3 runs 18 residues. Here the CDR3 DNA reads TGCGCCAGCAGCTCAACACGGGGCAGGGGGTCGCCAAACTATGGCTACACCTTC. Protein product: CASSSTRGRGSPNYGYTF. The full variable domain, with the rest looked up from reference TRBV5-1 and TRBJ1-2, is KAGVTQTPRYLIKTRGQQVTLSCSPISGHRSVSWYQQTPGQGLQFLFEYFSETQRNKGNFPGRFSGRQFSNSRSEMNVSTLELGDSALYLCASSSTRGRGSPNYGYTFGSGTRLTVV.

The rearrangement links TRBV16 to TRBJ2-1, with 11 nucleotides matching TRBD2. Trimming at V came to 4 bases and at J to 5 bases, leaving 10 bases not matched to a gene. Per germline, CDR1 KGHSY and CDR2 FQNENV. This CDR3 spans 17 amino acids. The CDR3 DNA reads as TGTGCCAGCAGCCGCACCCCGGGACTAGCGGCCGACAATGAGCAGTTCTTC. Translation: CASSRTPGLAADNEQFF.

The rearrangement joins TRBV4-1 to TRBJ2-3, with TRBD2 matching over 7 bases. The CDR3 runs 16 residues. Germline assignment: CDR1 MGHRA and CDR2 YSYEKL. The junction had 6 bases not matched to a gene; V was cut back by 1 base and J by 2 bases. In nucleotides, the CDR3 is TGCGCCAGCAGCCAAGGGCCCCGGGGGGACACAGATACGCAGTATTTT. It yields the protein CASSQGPRGDTDTQYF.

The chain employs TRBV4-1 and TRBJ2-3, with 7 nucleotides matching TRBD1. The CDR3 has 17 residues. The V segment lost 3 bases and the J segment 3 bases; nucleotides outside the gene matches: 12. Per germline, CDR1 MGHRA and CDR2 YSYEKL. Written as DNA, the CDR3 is TGCGCCAGCAGCCAGCAACGGACAGGCCCCAAAACAGATACGCAGTATTTT. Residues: CASSQQRTGPKTDTQYF.

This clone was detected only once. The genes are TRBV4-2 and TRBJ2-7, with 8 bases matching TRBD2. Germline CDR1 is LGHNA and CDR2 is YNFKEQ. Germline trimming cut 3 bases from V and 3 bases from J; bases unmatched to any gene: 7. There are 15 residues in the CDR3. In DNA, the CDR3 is TGTGCCAGCAGCCAGGGAGCGGGGGCCCACTACGAGCAGTACTTC. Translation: CASSQGAGAHYEQYF.

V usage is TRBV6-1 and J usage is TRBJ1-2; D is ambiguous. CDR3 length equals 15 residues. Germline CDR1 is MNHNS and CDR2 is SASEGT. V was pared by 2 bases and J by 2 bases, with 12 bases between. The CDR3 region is CASSELATANYGYTF. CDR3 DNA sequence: TGTGCCAGCAGTGAACTAGCCACAGCGAACTATGGCTACACCTTC.

Here the CDR3 reads CAWSRGQLHQPQHF. In DNA form, the CDR3 reads TGTGCCTGGAGTCGGGGACAGCTCCATCAGCCCCAGCATTTT. The chain combines TRBV30 with TRBJ1-5; 7 nucleotides match TRBD1. There are 14 residues in the CDR3. CDR1 and CDR2 from the germline V gene are GTSNPN and SVGIG (reference sequence). J gave up 5 bases and V 2 bases, and 6 bases lay outside the gene matches. The full variable domain, completed using reference TRBV30 and TRBJ1-5, is SQTIHQWPATLVQPVGSPLSLECTVEGTSNPNLYWYRQAAGRGLQLLFYSVGIGQISSEVPQNLSASRPQDRQFILSSKKLLLSDSGFYLCAWSRGQLHQPQHFGDGTRLSIL.

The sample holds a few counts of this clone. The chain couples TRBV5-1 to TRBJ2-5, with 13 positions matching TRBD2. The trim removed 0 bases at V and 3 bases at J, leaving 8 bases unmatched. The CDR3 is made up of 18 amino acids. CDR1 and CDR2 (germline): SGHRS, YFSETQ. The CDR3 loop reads CASSLAPGTSGMEETQYF. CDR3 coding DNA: TGCGCCAGCAGCTTGGCACCCGGGACTAGCGGGATGGAAGAGACCCAGTACTTC.

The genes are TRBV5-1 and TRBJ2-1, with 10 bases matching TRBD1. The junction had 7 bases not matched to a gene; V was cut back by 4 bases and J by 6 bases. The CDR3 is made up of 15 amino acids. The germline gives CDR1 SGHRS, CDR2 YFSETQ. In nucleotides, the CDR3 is TGCGCCAGCAGCGATGGGGGGACAGGGGTCAATGAGCAGTTCTTC. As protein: CASSDGGTGVNEQFF.

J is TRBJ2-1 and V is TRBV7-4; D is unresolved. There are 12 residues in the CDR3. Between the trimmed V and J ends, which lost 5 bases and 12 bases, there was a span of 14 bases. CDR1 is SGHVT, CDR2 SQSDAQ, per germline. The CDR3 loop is CASSRPDNGQFF. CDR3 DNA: TGTGCCAGCAGCCGACCCGACAACGGGCAGTTCTTC.

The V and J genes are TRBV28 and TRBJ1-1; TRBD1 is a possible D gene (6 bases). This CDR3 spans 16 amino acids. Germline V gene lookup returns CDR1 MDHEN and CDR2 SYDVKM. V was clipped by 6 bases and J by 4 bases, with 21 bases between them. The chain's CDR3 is CASSGTGGRGGTEAFF. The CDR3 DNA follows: TGTGCCAGCAGCGGTACGGGGGGCAGGGGAGGCACTGAAGCTTTCTTT. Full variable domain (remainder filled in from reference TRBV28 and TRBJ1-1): DVKVTQSSRYLVKRTGEKVFLECVQDMDHENMFWYRQDPGLGLRLIYFSYDVKMKEKGDIPEGYSVSREKKERFSLILESASTNQTSMYLCASSGTGGRGGTEAFFGQGTRLTVV.

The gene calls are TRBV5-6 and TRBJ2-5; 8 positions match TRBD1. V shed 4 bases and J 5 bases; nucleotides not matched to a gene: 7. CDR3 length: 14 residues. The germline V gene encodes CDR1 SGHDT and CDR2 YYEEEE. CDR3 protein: CASSSPTGGETQYF. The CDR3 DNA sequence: TGTGCCAGCAGCAGTCCTACAGGGGGGGAGACCCAGTACTTC. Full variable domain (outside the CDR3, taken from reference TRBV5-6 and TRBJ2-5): DAGVTQSPTHLIKTRGQQVTLRCSPKSGHDTVSWYQQALGQGPQFIFQYYEEEERQRGNFPDRFSGHQFPNYSSELNVNALLLGDSALYLCASSSPTGGETQYFGPGTRLLVL.

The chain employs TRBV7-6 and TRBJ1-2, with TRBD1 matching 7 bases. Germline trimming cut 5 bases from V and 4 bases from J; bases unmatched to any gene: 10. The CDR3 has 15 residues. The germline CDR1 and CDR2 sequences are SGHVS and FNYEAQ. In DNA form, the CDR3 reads TGTGCCAGCAGCCCTAGGACAGGCCAACGCTATGGCTACACCTTC. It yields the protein CASSPRTGQRYGYTF.

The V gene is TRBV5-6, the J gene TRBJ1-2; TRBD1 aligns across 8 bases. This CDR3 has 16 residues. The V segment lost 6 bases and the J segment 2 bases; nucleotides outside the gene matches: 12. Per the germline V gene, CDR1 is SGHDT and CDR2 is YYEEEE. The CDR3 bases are TGTGCCAGCACCTTTCCCCTGCAGGGGGCGAACTATGGCTACACCTTC. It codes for CASTFPLQGANYGYTF.

CDR3 loop: CASSQDSEGPIIQETQYF. CDR3 DNA sequence: TGCGCCAGCAGCCAAGATTCGGAGGGCCCTATAATTCAAGAGACCCAGTACTTC. V usage is TRBV4-1 and J usage is TRBJ2-5, with D possibly matching TRBD2 (6 bases). V lost 0 bases to trimming and J lost 2 bases, with 19 bases between them. Germline loops: CDR1 MGHRA, CDR2 YSYEKL. The CDR3 covers 18 residues.

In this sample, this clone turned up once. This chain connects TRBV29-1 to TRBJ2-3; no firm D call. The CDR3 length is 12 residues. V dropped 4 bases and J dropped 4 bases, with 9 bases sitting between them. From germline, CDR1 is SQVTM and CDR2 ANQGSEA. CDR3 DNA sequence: TGCAGCGTTGTCGGGTACGCAGATACGCAGTATTTT. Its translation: CSVVGYADTQYF.

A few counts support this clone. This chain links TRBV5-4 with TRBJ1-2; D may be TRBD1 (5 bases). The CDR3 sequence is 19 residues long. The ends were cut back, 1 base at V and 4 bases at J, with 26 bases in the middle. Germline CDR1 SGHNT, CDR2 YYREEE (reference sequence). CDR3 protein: CASSLFGRTGGPGSYGYTF. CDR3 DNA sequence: TGTGCCAGCAGCTTGTTCGGTAGGACGGGGGGACCCGGTTCCTATGGCTACACCTTC. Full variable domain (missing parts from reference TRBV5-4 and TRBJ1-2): ETGVTQSPTHLIKTRGQQVTLRCSSQSGHNTVSWYQQALGQGPQFIFQYYREEENGRGNFPPRFSGLQFPNYSSELNVNALELDDSALYLCASSLFGRTGGPGSYGYTFGSGTRLTVV.

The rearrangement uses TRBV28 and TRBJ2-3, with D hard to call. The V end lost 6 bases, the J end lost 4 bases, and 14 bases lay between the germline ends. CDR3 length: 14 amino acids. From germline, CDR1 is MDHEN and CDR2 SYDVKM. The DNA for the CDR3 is TGTGCCAGCAGACTTATTTCCGCCGCAGATACGCAGTATTTT. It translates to CASRLISAADTQYF.

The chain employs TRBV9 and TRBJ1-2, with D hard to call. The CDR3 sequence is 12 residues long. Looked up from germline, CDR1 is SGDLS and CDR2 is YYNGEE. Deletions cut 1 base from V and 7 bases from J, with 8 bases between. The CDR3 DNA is TGTGCCAGCAGCGTAACAGAGGGTGGCTACACCTTC. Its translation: CASSVTEGGYTF.